These 2 T cell receptor beta chains originate from one sample sequenced in a study of control samples from healthy donors and cancer patients (dated by TCRdb to about 2020). Receptor libraries were prepared by the immunoSEQ multiplex PCR assay. TCRdb carries this immuneACCESS record with in-frame sequences only. Its versions omit some clonotypes, under half of them owing to an unresolved V gene in the studies checked, with the rest unexplained. Within this sample are around 93,000 clones, with over 85% of them counted one time only. Clones ranked in the top ten supply around 3% of the sample. Source material: blood. The receptor set was obtained from a human donor in good health. The donor label of this sample is uncertain.

V usage is TRBV5-6 and J usage is TRBJ2-7, with 7 bases matching TRBD1. Per the germline V gene, CDR1 is SGHDT and CDR2 is YYEEEE. Trimming at V came to 3 bases and at J to 3 bases, leaving 6 bases not matched to a gene. CDR3 length: 14 residues. CDR3 nucleotide sequence: TGTGCCAGCAGCTGGGGGACAGCCAACTACGAGCAGTACTTC. This codes for CASSWGTANYEQYF. Looking up the rest from reference TRBV5-6 and TRBJ2-7 gives the full variable domain: DAGVTQSPTHLIKTRGQQVTLRCSPKSGHDTVSWYQQALGQGPQFIFQYYEEEERQRGNFPDRFSGHQFPNYSSELNVNALLLGDSALYLCASSWGTANYEQYFGPGTRLTVT.

The gene calls are TRBV11-3 and TRBJ1-1; D may be TRBD1 (5 bases). Germline loops: CDR1 SGHNT, CDR2 YENEEA. This CDR3 is 15 amino acids long. The germline V and J ends were trimmed by 6 bases and 3 bases, with 17 bases remaining between them. The CDR3 reads CASSEGYGGDTEAFF. As DNA, the CDR3 is TGTGCCAGCAGTGAAGGGTACGGGGGTGACACTGAAGCTTTCTTT.